These 21 T cell receptor beta chains originate from one sample sequenced in a study of vaccination and CD4 T cells after COVID-19 (dated by TCRdb to between 2020 and 2023). Their recognized antigens are unknown. The method behind the library was PCR. Sequencing used an Illumina iSeq 100. DNA from cultured CD4+ T cells was subjected to TCR sequencing with the Oncomine TCR Beta short-read assay at the Johns Hopkins FTIC core. TCRdb applied fastp at Q25 and MiXCR to the public reads, then kept only in-frame beta chains. Rows with one shared CDR3 protein collapse into an entry with the most common genes and DNA. This sample lists several thousand distinct CDR3 sequences; about a quarter were detected once. The top ten constitute approximately 27% of the sample. Read against the paper, the sample's treatment or condition label means: approximately nine-day PBMC culture with coronavirus spike peptide pools or control peptides (ViraFEST assay).

Sequencing was carried out using CD4+ T cells from blood, cultured in vitro. These receptors were taken from a human donor who had recovered from COVID-19.

The gene calls are TRBV4-1 and TRBJ2-5, with 11 bases that match TRBD1. The CDR3 sequence is 15 residues long. Germline loops: CDR1 MGHRA, CDR2 YSYEKL. Losses at the gene ends were 0 bases for V and 4 bases for J; bases not matched to a gene: 1. The CDR3 loop is CASSQEGTGGETQYF. CDR3 nucleotide sequence: TGCGCCAGCAGCCAAGAGGGGACAGGGGGAGAGACCCAGTACTTC.

The CDR3: CASSSAPYEQYF. The CDR3 coding sequence is TGTGCCAGCAGCTCGGCGCCCTACGAGCAGTACTTC. The chain couples TRBV11-3 to TRBJ2-7; the D is unclear. V was clipped by 4 bases and J by 2 bases, with 6 bases between them. Looked up from germline, CDR1 is SGHNT and CDR2 is YENEEA. This CDR3 region has 12 residues.

This clonotype was counted a few times. This sequence joins TRBV27 and TRBJ2-5; D gene unclear. CDR3 length: 13 residues. CDR1 and CDR2 from the germline V gene are MNHEY and SMNVEV (reference sequence). V was cut by 4 bases and J by 4 bases, with 10 bases left in between. Here the CDR3 DNA reads TGTGCCAGCAGTTCCAATCCCGGAGAGACCCAGTACTTC. It yields the protein CASSSNPGETQYF.

By sample share, this clonotype is medium-sized. The chain carries TRBV7-9 and TRBJ1-2; no reliable D call. The CDR3 sequence is 13 residues long. The germline V gene encodes CDR1 SEHNR and CDR2 FQNEAQ (reference sequence). The germline V and J ends were trimmed by 3 bases and 5 bases, with 10 bases remaining between them. As DNA, the CDR3 is TGTGCCAGCAGCTTGTTATCGGGGTATGGCTACACCTTC. Translating gives CASSLLSGYGYTF.

The chain has TRBV27 and TRBJ1-1; 8 bases map to TRBD1. This CDR3 has 14 residues. CDR1 is MNHEY, CDR2 SMNVEV, per germline (reference sequence). J lost 1 base, V lost 5 bases, and 3 bases had no gene match. CDR3 protein: CASSADRGNTEAFF. The CDR3 coding sequence is TGTGCCAGCAGTGCCGACAGGGGGAACACTGAAGCTTTCTTT.

This chain connects TRBV20-1 to TRBJ2-5, with D unclear. The CDR3 runs to 12 residues. CDR1 DFQATT and CDR2 SNEGSKA come from the germline V gene (reference sequence). Trimming pared 3 bases from V and 5 bases from J, leaving 10 bases between. The CDR3 protein is CSARTDRETQYF. CDR3 DNA: TGCAGTGCTAGGACGGATCGGGAGACCCAGTACTTC.

Remarks on this clonotype: At one of its ends the junction is not consistent with the germline gene, which may arise from a read error. The V gene is TRBV7-7, the J gene TRBJ2-1; D is perhaps TRBD1 (5 bases). The CDR3 is 14 amino acids. Germline-derived CDR1 and CDR2 are SSHAT and FNYEAQ (reference sequence). The DNA of the CDR3 is TGTGCTAGCAGCCAAGGGGCAGGGTTGGATGAGCAGTTCTTC. The encoded protein is CASSQGAGLDEQFF.

This clonotype appeared a few times. The CDR3 bases are TGTGCCAGCAGTGAACCTTTAAGCTCCTATAATTCACCCCTCCACTTT. This translates into CASSEPLSSYNSPLHF. The chain employs TRBV6-1 and TRBJ1-6; D is unclear. Germline V gene lookup returns CDR1 MNHNS and CDR2 SASEGT. Trimming stripped 2 bases from V and 0 bases from J, with 8 bases between. The CDR3 length is 16 residues.

This clonotype was seen more than once but under ten times. The rearrangement joins TRBV12-3 or TRBV12-4 to TRBJ2-7, with 10 bases identical to TRBD2. After removal of 3 bases from V and 5 bases from J, the junction contained 4 bases not matched to a gene. CDR3 length: 14 residues. CDR3 nucleotides: TGTGCCAGCAGTTTTGGACTAGCGGAGGACGAGCAGTACTTC. It is translated as CASSFGLAEDEQYF.

The chain is built from TRBV18 and TRBJ1-3, with D uncertain. Between the trimmed V and J ends, which lost 4 bases and 1 base, there was a span of 5 bases. Germline values: CDR1 KGHSH, CDR2 LQKENI. This CDR3 is built from 13 residues. CDR3 loop: CASSRESGNTIYF. CDR3 in DNA: TGTGCCAGCTCACGGGAGTCTGGAAACACCATATATTTT.

This clonotype is deemed medium-sized. This chain connects TRBV24-1 to TRBJ1-5, with D tentatively TRBD1 (5 bases). This CDR3 is 17 amino acids long. Trimming left V 8 bases short and J 0 bases short, with 19 bases between. Looked up from germline, CDR1 is KGHDR and CDR2 is SFDVKD. The chain's CDR3 is CATISPGIYYSNQPQHF. The CDR3 region has the DNA TGTGCCACCATAAGCCCAGGGATATACTATAGCAATCAGCCCCAGCATTTT.

This clonotype was detected a few times. The rearrangement uses TRBV5-1 and TRBJ1-1; perhaps TRBD1 as D (5 bases). Germline CDR1 SGHRS, CDR2 YFSETQ. The CDR3 length is 16 residues. The V end was cut by 4 bases, the J end by 1 base, with 17 bases between. As DNA, the CDR3 is TGCGCCAGCAGCCCGGGAACCGGGACGGCGAACACTGAAGCTTTCTTT. Amino acids: CASSPGTGTANTEAFF. The variable domain in full, completed from reference TRBV5-1 and TRBJ1-1, reads KAGVTQTPRYLIKTRGQQVTLSCSPISGHRSVSWYQQTPGQGLQFLFEYFSETQRNKGNFPGRFSGRQFSNSRSEMNVSTLELGDSALYLCASSPGTGTANTEAFFGQGTRLTVV.

The chain recombines TRBV29-1 with TRBJ2-1; 10 nucleotides agree with TRBD2. V gave up 6 bases and J gave up 2 bases; unmatched junction bases: 1. The germline V gene encodes CDR1 SQVTM and CDR2 ANQGSEA. CDR3 length equals 13 residues. CDR3 sequence: CSVTSGAYNEQFF. CDR3 bases: TGCAGCGTAACTAGCGGGGCCTACAATGAGCAGTTCTTC.

Written as DNA, the CDR3 is TGTGCCTGGAGTCTCCCCGGGGGGACCAATCAGCCCCAGCATTTT. It codes for CAWSLPGGTNQPQHF. The V call is TRBV30, the J call TRBJ1-5, with D possibly being TRBD1 (5 bases). The germline gives CDR1 GTSNPN, CDR2 SVGIG (reference sequence). This CDR3 contains 15 residues. V lost 2 bases and J lost 3, with 14 bases in between.

CDR3 DNA sequence: TGTGCCAGTAGCAACGCTCATGGACCGCGGTACGAAGAGACCCAGTACTTC. Protein: CASSNAHGPRYEETQYF. V and J are TRBV19 and TRBJ2-5; D is ambiguous. V shed 6 bases and J shed 3 bases, with 23 bases lying between them. This CDR3 region has 17 residues. Germline V gene data show CDR1 as LNHDA and CDR2 as SQIVND (reference sequence).

This chain uses TRBV12-3 or TRBV12-4 with TRBJ2-7; no clear D. The CDR3 has 13 residues. Trimming removed 5 bases from V and 4 bases from J, with 12 bases in between. This CDR3 reads CASSNYNVYEQYF. CDR3 nucleotide sequence: TGTGCCAGCAGTAATTATAATGTGTACGAGCAGTACTTC.

This clonotype is categorized as medium-sized. This sequence joins TRBV6-1 and TRBJ1-2; 7 nucleotides agree with TRBD1. The J segment lost 4 bases and the V segment lost 7 bases, leaving 9 bases of the junction unmatched. This CDR3 has 14 amino acids. Per the germline V gene, CDR1 is MNHNS and CDR2 is SASEGT. The CDR3 DNA follows: TGTGCCAGCACTCGGACAGGAGAGGCCTATGGCTACACCTTC. Encoded protein: CASTRTGEAYGYTF.

This clonotype has just a few counts. The chain has TRBV2 and TRBJ2-1; weak D call: TRBD2 (6 bases). The CDR3 covers 17 residues. Germline values: CDR1 SNHLY, CDR2 FYNNEI. V lost 1 base to trimming and J lost 4 bases, with 17 bases between them. The CDR3 loop reads CASSEDQWGELYNEQFF. DNA of the CDR3: TGTGCCAGCAGTGAAGATCAGTGGGGGGAGCTATACAATGAGCAGTTCTTC.

The CDR3 spells CASSYFSSEETQYF. The CDR3 nucleotides are TGTGCCAGCAGTTACTTTTCTAGCGAAGAGACCCAGTACTTC. V and J are TRBV6-5 and TRBJ2-5; the D gene is possibly TRBD2 (6 bases). Germline V gives CDR1 MNHEY, CDR2 SVGAGI. The V and J ends lost 1 base and 3 bases respectively, with 9 bases between them. This CDR3 region has 14 residues.

The chain combines TRBV5-1 with TRBJ2-5; 10 bases align to TRBD2. V trimming: 1 base; J trimming: 4 bases; junction bases outside the gene matches: 1. Per germline, CDR1 SGHRS and CDR2 YFSETQ. CDR3 length equals 14 residues. The CDR3 protein is CASSLTSGVETQYF. The CDR3 coding sequence is TGCGCCAGCAGCTTGACTAGCGGGGTAGAGACCCAGTACTTC.

This clonotype ranks as medium-sized (0.01 to 0.1%). Here the CDR3 reads CASSEAPGANSPLHF. The CDR3 region has the DNA TGTGCCAGCAGTGAAGCGCCCGGAGCAAATTCACCCCTCCACTTT. This chain links TRBV6-1 with TRBJ1-6, with D hard to call. This CDR3 has 15 amino acids. Trimming took 0 bases from V and 7 from J, leaving 10 bases between them. Germline CDR1 and CDR2: MNHNS and SASEGT.